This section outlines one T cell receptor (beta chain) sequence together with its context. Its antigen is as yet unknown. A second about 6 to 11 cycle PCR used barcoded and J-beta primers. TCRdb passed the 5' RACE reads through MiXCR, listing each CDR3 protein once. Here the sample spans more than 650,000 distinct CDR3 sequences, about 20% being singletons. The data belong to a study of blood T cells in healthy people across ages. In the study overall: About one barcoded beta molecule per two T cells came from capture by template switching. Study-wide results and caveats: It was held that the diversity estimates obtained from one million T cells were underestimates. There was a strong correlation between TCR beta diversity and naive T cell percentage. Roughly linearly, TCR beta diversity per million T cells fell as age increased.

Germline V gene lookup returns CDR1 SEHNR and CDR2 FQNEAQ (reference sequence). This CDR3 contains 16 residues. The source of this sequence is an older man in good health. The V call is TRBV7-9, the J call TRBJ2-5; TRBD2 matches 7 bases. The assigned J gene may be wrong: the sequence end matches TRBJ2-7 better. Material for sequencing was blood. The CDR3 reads CASSSHRDYTLYEQYF. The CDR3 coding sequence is TGTGCCAGCAGCAGCCACCGGGACTACACACTCTACGAGCAGTACTTC.